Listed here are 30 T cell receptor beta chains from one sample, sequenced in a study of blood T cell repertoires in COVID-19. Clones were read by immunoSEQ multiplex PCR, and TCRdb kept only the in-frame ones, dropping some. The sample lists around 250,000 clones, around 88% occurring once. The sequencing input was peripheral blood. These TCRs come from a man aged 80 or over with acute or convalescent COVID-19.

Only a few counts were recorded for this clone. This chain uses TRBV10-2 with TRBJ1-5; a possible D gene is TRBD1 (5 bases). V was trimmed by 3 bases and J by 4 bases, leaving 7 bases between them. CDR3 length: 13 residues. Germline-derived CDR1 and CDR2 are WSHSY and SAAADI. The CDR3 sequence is CASSEQENQPQHF. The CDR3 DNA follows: TGCGCCAGCAGTGAACAGGAAAATCAGCCCCAGCATTTT.

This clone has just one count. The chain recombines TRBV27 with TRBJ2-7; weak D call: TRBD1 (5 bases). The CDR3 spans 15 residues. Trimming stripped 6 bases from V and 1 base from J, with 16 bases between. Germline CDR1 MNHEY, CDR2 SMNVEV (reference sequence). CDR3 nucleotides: TGTGCCAGCAGCTTTACGATTCAGGGTTCCTACGAGCAGTACTTC. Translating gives CASSFTIQGSYEQYF.

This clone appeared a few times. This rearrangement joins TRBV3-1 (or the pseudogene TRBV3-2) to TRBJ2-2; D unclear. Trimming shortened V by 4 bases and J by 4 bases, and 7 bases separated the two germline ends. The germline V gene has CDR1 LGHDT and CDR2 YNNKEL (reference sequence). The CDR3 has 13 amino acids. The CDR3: CASSLTRTGELFF. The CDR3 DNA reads TGTGCCAGCAGCCTCACTCGCACCGGGGAGCTGTTTTTT.

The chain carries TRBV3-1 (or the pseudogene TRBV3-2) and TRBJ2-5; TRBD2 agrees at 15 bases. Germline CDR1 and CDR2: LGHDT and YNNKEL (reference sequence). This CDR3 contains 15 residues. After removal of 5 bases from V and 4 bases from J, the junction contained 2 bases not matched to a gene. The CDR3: CASSGLAGGLETQYF. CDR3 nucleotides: TGTGCCAGCAGCGGACTAGCGGGAGGGCTAGAGACCCAGTACTTC.

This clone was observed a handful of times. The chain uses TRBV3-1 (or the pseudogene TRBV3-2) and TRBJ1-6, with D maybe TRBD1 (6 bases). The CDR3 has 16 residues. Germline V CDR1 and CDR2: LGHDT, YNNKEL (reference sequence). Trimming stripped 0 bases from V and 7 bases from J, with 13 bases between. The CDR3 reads CASSQDLTGRNSPLHF. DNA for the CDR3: TGTGCCAGCAGCCAAGATCTAACAGGGAGAAATTCACCCCTCCACTTT.

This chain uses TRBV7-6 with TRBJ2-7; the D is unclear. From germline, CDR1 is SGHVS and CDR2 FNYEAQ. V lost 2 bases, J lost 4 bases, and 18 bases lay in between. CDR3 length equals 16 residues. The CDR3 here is CASSLLPLYNPYEQYF. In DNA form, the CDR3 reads TGTGCCAGCAGCTTACTCCCACTCTATAACCCTTACGAGCAGTACTTC.

CDR3 nucleotides: TGTGCCAGCAGTTCGACAGGGGGCGAAAACATTCAGTACTTC. Translating it yields CASSSTGGENIQYF. The V gene is TRBV2, the J gene TRBJ2-4; the match to TRBD1 covers 10 bases. The CDR3 sequence is 14 residues long. Germline-derived CDR1 and CDR2 are SNHLY and FYNNEI. V gave up 5 bases and J gave up 5 bases; unmatched junction bases: 3. Combining the CDR3 with reference TRBV2 and TRBJ2-4 gives the whole variable domain EPEVTQTPSHQVTQMGQEVILRCVPISNHLYFYWYRQILGQKVEFLVSFYNNEISEKSEIFDDQFSVERPDGSNFTLKIRSTKLEDSAMYFCASSSTGGENIQYFGAGTRLSVL.

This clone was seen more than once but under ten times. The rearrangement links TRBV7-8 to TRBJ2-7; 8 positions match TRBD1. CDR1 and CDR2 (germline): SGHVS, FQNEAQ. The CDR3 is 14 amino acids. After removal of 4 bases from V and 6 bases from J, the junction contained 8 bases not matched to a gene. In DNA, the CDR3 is TGTGCCAGCAGCTACGGACAGGGCCTGTTCGAGCAGTACTTC. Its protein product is CASSYGQGLFEQYF.

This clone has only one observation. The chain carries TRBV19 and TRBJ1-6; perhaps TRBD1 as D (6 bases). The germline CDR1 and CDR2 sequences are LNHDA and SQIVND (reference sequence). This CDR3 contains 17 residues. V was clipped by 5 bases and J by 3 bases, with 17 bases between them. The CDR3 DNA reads TGTGCCAGTAGTGTCAACAGGGTCCCATACTATAATTCACCCCTCCACTTT. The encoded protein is CASSVNRVPYYNSPLHF.

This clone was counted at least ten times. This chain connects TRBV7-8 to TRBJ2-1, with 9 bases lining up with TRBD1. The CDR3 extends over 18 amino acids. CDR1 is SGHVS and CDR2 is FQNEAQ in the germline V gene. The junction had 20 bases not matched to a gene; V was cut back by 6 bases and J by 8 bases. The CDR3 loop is CASSEKTRTGASGYEQFF. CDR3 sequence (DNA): TGTGCCAGCAGTGAGAAAACAAGGACAGGGGCCTCTGGCTATGAGCAGTTCTTC.

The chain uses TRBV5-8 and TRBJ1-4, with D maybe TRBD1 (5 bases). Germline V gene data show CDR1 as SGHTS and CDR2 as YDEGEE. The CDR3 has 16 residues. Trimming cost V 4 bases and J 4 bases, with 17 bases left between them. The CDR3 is CASSPDVGGFNEKLFF. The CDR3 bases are TGTGCCAGCAGCCCAGATGTCGGGGGGTTTAATGAAAAACTGTTTTTT.

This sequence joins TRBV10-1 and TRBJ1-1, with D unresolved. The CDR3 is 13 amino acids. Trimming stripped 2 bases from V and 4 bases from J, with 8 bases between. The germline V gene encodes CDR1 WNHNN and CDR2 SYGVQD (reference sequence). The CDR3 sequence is CASSERGSTEAFF. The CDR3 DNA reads TGCGCCAGCAGTGAGCGGGGAAGCACTGAAGCTTTCTTT.

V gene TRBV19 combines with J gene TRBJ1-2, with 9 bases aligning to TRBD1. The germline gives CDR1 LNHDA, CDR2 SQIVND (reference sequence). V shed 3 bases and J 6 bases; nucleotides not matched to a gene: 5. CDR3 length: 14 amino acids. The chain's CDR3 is CASSIDRGRNGYTF. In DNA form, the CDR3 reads TGTGCCAGTAGTATCGACAGGGGGAGGAATGGCTACACCTTC.

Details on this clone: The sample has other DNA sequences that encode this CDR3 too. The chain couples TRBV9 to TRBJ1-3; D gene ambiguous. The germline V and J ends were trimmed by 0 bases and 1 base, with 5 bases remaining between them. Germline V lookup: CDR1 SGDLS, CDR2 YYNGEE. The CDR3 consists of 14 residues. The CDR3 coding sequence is TGTGCCAGCAGCGTAGCGGGTTCTGGAAACACCATATATTTT. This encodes CASSVAGSGNTIYF. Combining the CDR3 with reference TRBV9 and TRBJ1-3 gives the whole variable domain DSGVTQTPKHLITATGQRVTLRCSPRSGDLSVYWYQQSLDQGLQFLIQYYNGEERAKGNILERFSAQQFPDLHSELNLSSLELGDSALYFCASSVAGSGNTIYFGEGSWLTVV.

CDR3: CASSPGTPGQETQYF. DNA for the CDR3: TGTGCCAGCAGCCCCGGGACACCTGGACAAGAGACCCAGTACTTC. The rearrangement uses TRBV27 and TRBJ2-5; D possibly corresponds to TRBD1 (6 bases). Per the germline V gene, CDR1 is MNHEY and CDR2 is SMNVEV (reference sequence). CDR3 length equals 15 residues. The V end lost 6 bases, the J end lost 2 bases, and 16 bases lay between the germline ends.

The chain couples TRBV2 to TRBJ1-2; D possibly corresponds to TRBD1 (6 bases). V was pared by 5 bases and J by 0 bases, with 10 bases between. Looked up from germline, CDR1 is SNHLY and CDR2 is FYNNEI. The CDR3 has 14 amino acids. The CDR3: CASSRGTSNYGYTF. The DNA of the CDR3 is TGTGCCAGCAGTCGAGGGACATCTAACTATGGCTACACCTTC.

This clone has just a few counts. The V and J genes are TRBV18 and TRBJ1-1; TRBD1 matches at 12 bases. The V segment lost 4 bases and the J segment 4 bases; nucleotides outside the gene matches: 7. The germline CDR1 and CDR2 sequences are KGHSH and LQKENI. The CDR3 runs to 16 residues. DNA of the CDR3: TGTGCCAGCTCACGGGGGACAGGGGGCGATGGCACTGAAGCTTTCTTT. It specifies CASSRGTGGDGTEAFF.

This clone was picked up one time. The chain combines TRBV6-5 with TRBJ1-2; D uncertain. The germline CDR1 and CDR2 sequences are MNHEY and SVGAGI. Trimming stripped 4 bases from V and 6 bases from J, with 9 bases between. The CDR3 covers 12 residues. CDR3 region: CASSFPGNGYTF. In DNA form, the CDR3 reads TGTGCCAGCAGTTTCCCGGGGAATGGCTACACCTTC.

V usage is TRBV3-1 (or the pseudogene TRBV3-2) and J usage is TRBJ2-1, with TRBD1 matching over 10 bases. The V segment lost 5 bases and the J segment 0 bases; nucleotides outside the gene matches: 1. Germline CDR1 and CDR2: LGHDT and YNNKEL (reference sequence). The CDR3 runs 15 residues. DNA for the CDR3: TGTGCCAGCAGCAGACAGGGGGCCTCCTACAATGAGCAGTTCTTC. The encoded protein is CASSRQGASYNEQFF.

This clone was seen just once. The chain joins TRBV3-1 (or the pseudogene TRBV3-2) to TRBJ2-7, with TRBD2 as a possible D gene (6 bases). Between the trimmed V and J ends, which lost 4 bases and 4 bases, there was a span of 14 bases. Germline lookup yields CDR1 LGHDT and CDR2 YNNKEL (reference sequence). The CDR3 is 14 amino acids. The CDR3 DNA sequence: TGTGCCAGCAGCCCAGGGCTAGCGACGTACGAGCAGTACTTC. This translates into CASSPGLATYEQYF.

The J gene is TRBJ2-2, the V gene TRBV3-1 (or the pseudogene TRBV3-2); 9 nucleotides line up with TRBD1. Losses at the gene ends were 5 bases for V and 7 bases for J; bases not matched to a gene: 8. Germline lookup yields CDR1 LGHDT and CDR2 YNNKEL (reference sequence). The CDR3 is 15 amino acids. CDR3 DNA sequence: TGTGCCAGCAGCGCCGGGACAGGGTTGTTCGGGGAGCTGTTTTTT. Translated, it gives CASSAGTGLFGELFF.

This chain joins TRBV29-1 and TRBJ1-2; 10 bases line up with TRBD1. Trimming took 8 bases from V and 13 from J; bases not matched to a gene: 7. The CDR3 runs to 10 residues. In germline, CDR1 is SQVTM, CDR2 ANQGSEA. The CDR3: CSSGTGEVTF. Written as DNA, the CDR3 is TGCAGCTCCGGGACAGGGGAGGTCACCTTC.

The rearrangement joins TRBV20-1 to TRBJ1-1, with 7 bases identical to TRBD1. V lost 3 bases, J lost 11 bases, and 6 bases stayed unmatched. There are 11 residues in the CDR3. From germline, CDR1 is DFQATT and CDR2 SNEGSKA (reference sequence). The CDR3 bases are TGCAGTGCTAGCCGGACAGGTGAGGCTTTCTTT. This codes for CSASRTGEAFF.

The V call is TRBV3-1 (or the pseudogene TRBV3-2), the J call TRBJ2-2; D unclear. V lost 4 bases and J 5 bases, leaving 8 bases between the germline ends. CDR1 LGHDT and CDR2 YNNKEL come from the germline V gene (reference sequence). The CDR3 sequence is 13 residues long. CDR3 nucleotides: TGTGCCAGCAGCCTCCTGAGTACCGGGGAGCTGTTTTTT. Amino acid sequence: CASSLLSTGELFF.

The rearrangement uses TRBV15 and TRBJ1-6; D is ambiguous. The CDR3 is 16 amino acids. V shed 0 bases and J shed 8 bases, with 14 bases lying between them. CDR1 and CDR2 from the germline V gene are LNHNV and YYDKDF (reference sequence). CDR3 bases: TGTGCCACCAGCAGAGATGCGGGGAATGTTTATTCACCCCTCCACTTT. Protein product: CATSRDAGNVYSPLHF.

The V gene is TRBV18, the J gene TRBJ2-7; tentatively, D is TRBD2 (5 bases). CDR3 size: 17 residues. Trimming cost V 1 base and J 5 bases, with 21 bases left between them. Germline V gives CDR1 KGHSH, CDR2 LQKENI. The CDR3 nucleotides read TGTGCCAGCTCACCACTTCAGGAGAGGGTCCGTGGCCACGAGCAGTACTTC. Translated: CASSPLQERVRGHEQYF.

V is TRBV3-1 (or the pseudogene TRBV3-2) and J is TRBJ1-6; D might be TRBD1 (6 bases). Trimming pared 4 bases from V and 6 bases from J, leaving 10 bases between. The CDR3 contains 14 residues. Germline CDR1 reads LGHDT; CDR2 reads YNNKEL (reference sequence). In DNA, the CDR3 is TGTGCCAGCAGCCGCTGGACAGCTAATTCACCCCTCCACTTT. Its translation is CASSRWTANSPLHF.

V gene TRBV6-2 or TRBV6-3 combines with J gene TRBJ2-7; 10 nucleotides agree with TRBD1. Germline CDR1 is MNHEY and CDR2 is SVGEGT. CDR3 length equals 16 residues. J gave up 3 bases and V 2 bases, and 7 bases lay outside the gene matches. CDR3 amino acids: CASSYPPGQGFYEQYF. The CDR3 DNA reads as TGTGCCAGCAGTTACCCCCCGGGACAGGGGTTCTACGAGCAGTACTTC.

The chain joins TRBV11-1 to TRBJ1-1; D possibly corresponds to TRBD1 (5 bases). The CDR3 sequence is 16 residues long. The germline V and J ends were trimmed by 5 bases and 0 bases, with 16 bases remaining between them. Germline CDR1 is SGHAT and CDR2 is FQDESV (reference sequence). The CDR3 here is CASSRGMGMVNTEAFF. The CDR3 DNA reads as TGTGCCAGCAGCCGGGGGATGGGAATGGTGAACACTGAAGCTTTCTTT.

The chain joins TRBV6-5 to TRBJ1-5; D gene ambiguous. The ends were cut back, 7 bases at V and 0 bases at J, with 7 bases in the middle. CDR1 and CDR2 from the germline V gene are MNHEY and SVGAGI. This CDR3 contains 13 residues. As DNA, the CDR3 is TGTGCCAGCAACCACAATAGCAATCAGCCCCAGCATTTT. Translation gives CASNHNSNQPQHF.